This T cell receptor beta chain was identified in a study of T cell responses to AZD1222 COVID-19 vaccine. The V segment lost 5 bases and the J segment 4 bases; nucleotides outside the gene matches: 3. Germline lookup yields CDR1 SGHNT and CDR2 YENEEA. This CDR3 is 13 amino acids long. Sequencing used immunoSEQ multiplex PCR; TCRdb keeps in-frame clones, though not all of them. Of under 200,000 clones in the sample, approximately 90% were seen once. The sequencing used peripheral blood, collected 28 days after the second dose of the MenACWY control vaccine. V and J are TRBV11-3 and TRBJ2-5, with 8 bases that match TRBD1. The TCR comes from an adult who received the MenACWY meningococcal vaccine as a control. The CDR3 region has the DNA TGTGCCAGCAGCCCCACAGGGGGAGAGACCCAGTACTTC. Translated, it gives CASSPTGGETQYF. Full variable domain (outside the CDR3, taken from reference TRBV11-3 and TRBJ2-5): EAGVVQSPRYKIIEKKQPVAFWCNPISGHNTLYWYLQNLGQGPELLIRYENEEAVDDSQLPKDRFSAERLKGVDSTLKIQPAELGDSAVYLCASSPTGGETQYFGPGTRLLVL.